This entry features one T cell receptor (beta chain) sequence. The source of the sample is a study of OX40 agonist ivuxolimab in advanced cancers. The CDR3 has 15 amino acids. The data were produced by immunoSEQ multiplex PCR, yet TCRdb's version contains in-frame clones alone and is incomplete. The table has about 45,000 clones, 85% to 90% seen once. The sampling schedule covered blood at baseline, cycle 4 day 1, and cycle 7 day 1. The chain recombines TRBV21-1 with TRBJ1-1. TRBV21-1 constitutes a pseudogene. This sample comprised CD4+ or CD8+ T cells sorted from blood, obtained in a trial of the OX40 agonist ivuxolimab. The sequence was obtained from an adult with an advanced solid tumor such as melanoma, head and neck, liver or kidney cancer. The DNA of the CDR3 is TGTGCCAGCAGCCGACGTCACCCCTCCGGGATTGCAGCTTTCTTT. It yields the protein CASSRRHPSGIAAFF.